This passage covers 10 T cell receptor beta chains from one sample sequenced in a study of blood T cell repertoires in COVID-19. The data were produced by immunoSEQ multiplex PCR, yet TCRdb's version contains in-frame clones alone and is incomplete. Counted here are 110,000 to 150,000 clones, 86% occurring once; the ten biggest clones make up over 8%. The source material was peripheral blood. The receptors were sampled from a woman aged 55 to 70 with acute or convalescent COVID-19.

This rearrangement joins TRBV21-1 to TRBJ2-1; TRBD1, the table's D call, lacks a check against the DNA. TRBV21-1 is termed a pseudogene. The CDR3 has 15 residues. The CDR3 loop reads CASSKGDRLFNEQFF. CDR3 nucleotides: TGTGCCAGCAGCAAAGGGGACAGGTTATTCAATGAGCAGTTCTTC.

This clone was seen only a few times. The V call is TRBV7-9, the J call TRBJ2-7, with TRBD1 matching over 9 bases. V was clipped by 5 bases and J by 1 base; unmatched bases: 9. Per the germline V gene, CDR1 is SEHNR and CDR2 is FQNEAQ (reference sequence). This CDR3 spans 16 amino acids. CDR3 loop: CASSETGTGLSYEQYF. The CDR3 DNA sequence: TGTGCCAGCAGCGAAACGGGGACAGGGCTTTCCTACGAGCAGTACTTC.

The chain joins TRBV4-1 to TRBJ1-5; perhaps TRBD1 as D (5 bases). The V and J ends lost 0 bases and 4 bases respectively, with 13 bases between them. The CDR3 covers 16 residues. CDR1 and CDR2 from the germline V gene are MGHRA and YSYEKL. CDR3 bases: TGCGCCAGCAGCCAAGATCCCACAGGACCGAATCAGCCCCAGCATTTT. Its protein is CASSQDPTGPNQPQHF.

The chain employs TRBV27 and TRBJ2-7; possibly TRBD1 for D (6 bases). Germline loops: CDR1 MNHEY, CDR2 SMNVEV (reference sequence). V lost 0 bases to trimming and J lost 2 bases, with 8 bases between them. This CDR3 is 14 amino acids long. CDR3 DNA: TGTGCCAGCAGTTTATCCAGGGGCACCTACGAGCAGTACTTC. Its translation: CASSLSRGTYEQYF.

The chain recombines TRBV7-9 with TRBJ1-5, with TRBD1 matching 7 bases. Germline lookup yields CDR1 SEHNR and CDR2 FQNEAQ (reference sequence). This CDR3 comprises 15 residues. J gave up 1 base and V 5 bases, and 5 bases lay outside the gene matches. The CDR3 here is CASSGDRESNQPQHF. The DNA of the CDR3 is TGTGCCAGCAGCGGTGACAGGGAGAGCAATCAGCCCCAGCATTTT.

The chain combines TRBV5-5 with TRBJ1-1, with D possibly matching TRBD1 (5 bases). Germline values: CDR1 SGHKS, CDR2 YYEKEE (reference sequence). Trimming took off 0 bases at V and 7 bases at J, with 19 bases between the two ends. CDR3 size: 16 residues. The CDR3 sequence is CASSLGPLYTGYEAFF. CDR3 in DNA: TGTGCCAGCAGCTTGGGGCCCCTTTATACAGGATATGAAGCTTTCTTT.

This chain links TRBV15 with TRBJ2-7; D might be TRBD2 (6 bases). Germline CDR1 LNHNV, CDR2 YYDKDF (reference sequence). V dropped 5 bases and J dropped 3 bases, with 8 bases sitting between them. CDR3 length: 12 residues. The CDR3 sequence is CATSPEGYEQYF. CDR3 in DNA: TGTGCCACCAGCCCGGAGGGCTACGAGCAGTACTTC.

The CDR3 sequence: CSAKQGRTEAFF. The CDR3 region has the DNA TGCAGCGCAAAACAGGGACGCACTGAAGCTTTCTTT. The V call is TRBV29-1, the J call TRBJ1-1; tentatively, D is TRBD1 (6 bases). Germline lookup yields CDR1 SQVTM and CDR2 ANQGSEA. The CDR3 runs 12 residues. Trimming cost V 7 bases and J 4 bases, with 13 bases left between them.

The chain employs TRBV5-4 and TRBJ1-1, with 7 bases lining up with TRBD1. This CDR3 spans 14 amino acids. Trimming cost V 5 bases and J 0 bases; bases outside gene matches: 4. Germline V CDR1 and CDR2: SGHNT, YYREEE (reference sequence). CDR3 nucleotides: TGTGCCAGCAGGAGACAGGGTTTGAACACTGAAGCTTTCTTT. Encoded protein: CASRRQGLNTEAFF.

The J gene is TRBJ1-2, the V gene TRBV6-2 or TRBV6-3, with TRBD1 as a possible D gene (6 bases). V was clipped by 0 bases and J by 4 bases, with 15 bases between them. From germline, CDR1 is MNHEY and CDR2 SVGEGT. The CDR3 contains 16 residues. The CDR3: CASSYSYRDMLYGYTF. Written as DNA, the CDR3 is TGTGCCAGCAGTTACTCTTACCGGGACATGCTCTATGGCTACACCTTC.